This T cell receptor (beta chain) was recovered during a study of T-cell memory formation after mild COVID-19. TCRdb re-called the 5' RACE reads with MiXCR, one entry per CDR3 protein. Among fewer than 200,000 distinct CDR3 sequences listed, approximately 17% were seen once. Trimming shortened V by 3 bases and J by 1 base, and 13 bases separated the two germline ends. This CDR3 comprises 16 residues. The germline CDR1 and CDR2 sequences are SGHTA and FQGNSA. The rearrangement uses TRBV7-2 and TRBJ1-5; unclear D gene. The TCR was taken from a young man who had mild COVID-19 (a few samples of this study predate the infection). Cell type and time point are not known. The sample was PBMCs or a T cell subset sorted from them (not recorded which). CDR3 coding DNA: TGTGCCAGCAGCTTTCTCGGGTGGGGAAGCAATCAGCCCCAGCATTTT. This translates into CASSFLGWGSNQPQHF.